This T cell receptor beta chain was sequenced for a study of blood T cell repertoires in COVID-19. Across the whole study: Acute and convalescent COVID-19 specimens originated in the United States, Italy and Spain. From T cells, B-cell-depleted T cells, or PBMCs came the material, which was cDNA or gDNA.

Source study methods: Estimated nucleated cell counts came from reference gene primer amplification. The table came from immunoSEQ multiplex PCR; TCRdb's copy has only in-frame clones and leaves some out. From that table come the V and J calls and clone size; the DNA was used to work out D and trimming. The sample has 150,000 to 200,000 clones, approximately 87% seen once. Trimming cost V 2 bases and J 2 bases, with 9 bases left between them. In germline, CDR1 is KGHSH, CDR2 LQKENI. This CDR3 spans 14 amino acids. The V and J genes are TRBV18 and TRBJ1-2; TRBD1 is a possible D gene (5 bases). Sequencing was carried out using peripheral blood. The origin of this receptor is a man aged 40-55 years with active or convalescent COVID-19. The CDR3 sequence is CASSPGAWNYGYTF. As DNA, the CDR3 is TGTGCCAGCTCACCAGGGGCCTGGAACTATGGCTACACCTTC.